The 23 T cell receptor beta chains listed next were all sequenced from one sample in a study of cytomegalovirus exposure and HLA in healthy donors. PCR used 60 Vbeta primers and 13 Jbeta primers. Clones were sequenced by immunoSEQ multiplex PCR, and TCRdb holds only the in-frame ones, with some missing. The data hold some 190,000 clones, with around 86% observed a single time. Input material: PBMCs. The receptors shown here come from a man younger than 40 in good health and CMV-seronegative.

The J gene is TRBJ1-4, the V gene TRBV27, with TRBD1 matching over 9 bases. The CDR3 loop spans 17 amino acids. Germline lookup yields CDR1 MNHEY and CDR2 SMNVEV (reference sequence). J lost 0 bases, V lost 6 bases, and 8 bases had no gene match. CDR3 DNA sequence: TGTGCCAGCAGCCGGGGACAGGGTACCGCAACTAATGAAAAACTGTTTTTT. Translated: CASSRGQGTATNEKLFF.

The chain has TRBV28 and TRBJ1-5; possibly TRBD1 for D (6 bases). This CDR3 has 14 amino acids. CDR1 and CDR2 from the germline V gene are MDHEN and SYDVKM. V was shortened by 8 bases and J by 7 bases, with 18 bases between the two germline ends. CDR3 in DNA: TGTGCCAGCGACAACAGACAGGTGCGGCAGCCCCAGCATTTT. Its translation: CASDNRQVRQPQHF.

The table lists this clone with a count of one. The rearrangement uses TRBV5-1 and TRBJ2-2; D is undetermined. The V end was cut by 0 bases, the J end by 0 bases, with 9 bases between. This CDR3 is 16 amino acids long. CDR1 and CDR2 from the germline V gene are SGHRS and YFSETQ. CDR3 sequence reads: CASSLGSTTNTGELFF. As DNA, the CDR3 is TGCGCCAGCAGCTTGGGCAGTACAACGAACACCGGGGAGCTGTTTTTT.

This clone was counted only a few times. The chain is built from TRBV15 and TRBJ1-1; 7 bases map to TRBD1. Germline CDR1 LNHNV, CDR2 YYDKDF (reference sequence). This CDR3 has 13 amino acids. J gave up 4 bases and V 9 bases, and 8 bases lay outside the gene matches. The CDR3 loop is CATGETGLTEAFF. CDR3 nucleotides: TGTGCCACTGGGGAGACAGGGCTCACTGAAGCTTTCTTT.

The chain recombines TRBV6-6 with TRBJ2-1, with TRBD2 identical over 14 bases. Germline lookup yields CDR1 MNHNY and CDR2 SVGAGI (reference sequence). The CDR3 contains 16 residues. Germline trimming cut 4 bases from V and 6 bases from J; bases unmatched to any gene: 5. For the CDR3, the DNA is TGTGCCAGCAGTTCCCCGGGACTAGCGGGAGTCAATGAGCAGTTCTTC. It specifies CASSSPGLAGVNEQFF.

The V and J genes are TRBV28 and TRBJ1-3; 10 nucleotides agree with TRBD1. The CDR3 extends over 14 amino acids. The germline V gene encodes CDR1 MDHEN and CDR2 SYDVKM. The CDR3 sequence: CGTLGDRGGNTIYF. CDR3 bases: TGTGGGACTCTAGGGGACAGGGGTGGAAACACCATATATTTT.

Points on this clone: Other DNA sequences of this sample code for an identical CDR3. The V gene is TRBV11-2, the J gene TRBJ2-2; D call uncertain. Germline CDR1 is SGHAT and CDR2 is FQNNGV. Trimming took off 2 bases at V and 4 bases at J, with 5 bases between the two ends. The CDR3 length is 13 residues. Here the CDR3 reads CASSLLSTGELFF. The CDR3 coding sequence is TGTGCCAGCAGCTTATTGAGCACCGGGGAGCTGTTTTTT.

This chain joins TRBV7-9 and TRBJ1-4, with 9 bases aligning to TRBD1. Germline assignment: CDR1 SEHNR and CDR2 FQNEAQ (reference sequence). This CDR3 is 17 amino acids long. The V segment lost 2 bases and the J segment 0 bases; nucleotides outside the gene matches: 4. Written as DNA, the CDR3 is TGTGCCAGCAGCTTAACGGGACAGGGCGCAACTAATGAAAAACTGTTTTTT. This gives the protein CASSLTGQGATNEKLFF.

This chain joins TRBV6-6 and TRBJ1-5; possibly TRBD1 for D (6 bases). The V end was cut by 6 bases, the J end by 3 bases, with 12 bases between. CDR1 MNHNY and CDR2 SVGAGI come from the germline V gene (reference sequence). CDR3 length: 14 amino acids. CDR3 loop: CASRPGHTNQPQHF. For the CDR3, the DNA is TGTGCCAGCAGACCGGGACACACCAATCAGCCCCAGCATTTT.

The chain's CDR3 is CASSLGTSGRAEQFF. CDR3 nucleotides: TGTGCCAGCAGCTTAGGGACTAGCGGGAGGGCTGAGCAGTTCTTC. V gene TRBV7-9 combines with J gene TRBJ2-1, with TRBD2 matching 15 bases. The J segment lost 9 bases and the V segment lost 1 base, leaving 1 base of the junction unmatched. This CDR3 contains 15 residues. Germline V gene data show CDR1 as SEHNR and CDR2 as FQNEAQ (reference sequence). Combining the CDR3 with reference TRBV7-9 and TRBJ2-1 gives the whole variable domain DTGVSQNPRHKITKRGQNVTFRCDPISEHNRLYWYRQTLGQGPEFLTYFQNEAQLEKSRLLSDRFSAERPKGSFSTLEIQRTEQGDSAMYLCASSLGTSGRAEQFFGPGTRLTVL.

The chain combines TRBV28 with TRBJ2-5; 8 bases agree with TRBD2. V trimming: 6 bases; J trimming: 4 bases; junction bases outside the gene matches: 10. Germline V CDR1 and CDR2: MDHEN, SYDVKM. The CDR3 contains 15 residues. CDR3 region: CASSGLWTSRETQYF. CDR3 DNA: TGTGCCAGCAGCGGGCTCTGGACTAGCAGAGAGACCCAGTACTTC.

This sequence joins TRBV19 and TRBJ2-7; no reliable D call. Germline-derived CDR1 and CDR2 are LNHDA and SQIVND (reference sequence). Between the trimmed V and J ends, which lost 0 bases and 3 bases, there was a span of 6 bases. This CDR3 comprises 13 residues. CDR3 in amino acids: CASSIDLGYEQYF. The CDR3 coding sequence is TGTGCCAGTAGTATAGATCTCGGCTACGAGCAGTACTTC.

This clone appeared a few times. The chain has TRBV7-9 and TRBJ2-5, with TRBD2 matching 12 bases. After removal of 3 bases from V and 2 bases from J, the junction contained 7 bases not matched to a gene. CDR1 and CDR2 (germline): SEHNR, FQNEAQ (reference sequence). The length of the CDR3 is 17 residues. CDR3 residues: CASSLGYGLAGQETQYF. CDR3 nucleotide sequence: TGTGCCAGCAGCTTGGGCTACGGACTAGCGGGACAAGAGACCCAGTACTTC.

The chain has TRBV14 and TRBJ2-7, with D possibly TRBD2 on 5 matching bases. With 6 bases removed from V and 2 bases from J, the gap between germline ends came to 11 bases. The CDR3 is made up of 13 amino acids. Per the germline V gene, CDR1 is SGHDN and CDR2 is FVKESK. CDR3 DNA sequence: TGTGCCAGCAGTCTCGGGGTCCCCTACGAGCAGTACTTC. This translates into CASSLGVPYEQYF. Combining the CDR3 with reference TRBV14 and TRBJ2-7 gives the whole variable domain EAGVTQFPSHSVIEKGQTVTLRCDPISGHDNLYWYRRVMGKEIKFLLHFVKESKQDESGMPNNRFLAERTGGTYSTLKVQPAELEDSGVYFCASSLGVPYEQYFGPGTRLTVT.

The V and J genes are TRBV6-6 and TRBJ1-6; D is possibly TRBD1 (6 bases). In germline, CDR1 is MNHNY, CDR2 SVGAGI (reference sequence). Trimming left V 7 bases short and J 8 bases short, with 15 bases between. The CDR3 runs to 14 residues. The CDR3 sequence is CASTKDRTDSPLHF. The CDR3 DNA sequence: TGTGCCAGCACCAAGGACAGAACGGATTCACCCCTCCACTTT.

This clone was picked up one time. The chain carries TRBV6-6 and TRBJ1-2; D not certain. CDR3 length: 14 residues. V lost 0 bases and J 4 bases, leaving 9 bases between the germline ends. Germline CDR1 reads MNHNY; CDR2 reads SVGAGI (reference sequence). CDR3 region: CASSYSKVAYGYTF. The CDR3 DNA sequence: TGTGCCAGCAGTTACTCGAAGGTAGCCTATGGCTACACCTTC.

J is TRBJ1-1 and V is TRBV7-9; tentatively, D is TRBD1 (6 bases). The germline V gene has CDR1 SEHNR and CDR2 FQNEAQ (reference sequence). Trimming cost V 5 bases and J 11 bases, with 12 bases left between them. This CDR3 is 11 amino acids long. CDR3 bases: TGTGCCAGCAGCCTTGACAGGATGGCTTTCTTT. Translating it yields CASSLDRMAFF. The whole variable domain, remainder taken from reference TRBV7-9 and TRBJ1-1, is DTGVSQNPRHKITKRGQNVTFRCDPISEHNRLYWYRQTLGQGPEFLTYFQNEAQLEKSRLLSDRFSAERPKGSFSTLEIQRTEQGDSAMYLCASSLDRMAFFGQGTRLTVV.

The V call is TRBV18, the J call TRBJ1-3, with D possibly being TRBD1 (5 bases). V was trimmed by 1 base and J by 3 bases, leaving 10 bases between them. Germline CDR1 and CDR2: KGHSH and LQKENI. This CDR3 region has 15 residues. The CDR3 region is CASSPRGERGNTIYF. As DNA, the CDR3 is TGTGCCAGCTCACCACGGGGGGAACGTGGAAACACCATATATTTT.

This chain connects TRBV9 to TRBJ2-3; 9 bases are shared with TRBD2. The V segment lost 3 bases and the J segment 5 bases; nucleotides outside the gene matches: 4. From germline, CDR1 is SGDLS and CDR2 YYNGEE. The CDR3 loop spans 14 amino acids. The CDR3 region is CASSATRGGDTQYF. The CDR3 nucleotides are TGTGCCAGCAGCGCCACGCGGGGGGGAGATACGCAGTATTTT.

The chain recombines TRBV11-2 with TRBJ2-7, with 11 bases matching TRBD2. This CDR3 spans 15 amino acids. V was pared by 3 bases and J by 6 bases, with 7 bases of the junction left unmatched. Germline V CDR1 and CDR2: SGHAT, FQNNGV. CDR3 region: CASSFPAGLAVEQYF. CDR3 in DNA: TGTGCCAGCAGCTTTCCCGCGGGACTAGCGGTCGAGCAGTACTTC. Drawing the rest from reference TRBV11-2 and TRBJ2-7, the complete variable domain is EAGVAQSPRYKIIEKRQSVAFWCNPISGHATLYWYQQILGQGPKLLIQFQNNGVVDDSQLPKDRFSAERLKGVDSTLKIQPAKLEDSAVYLCASSFPAGLAVEQYFGPGTRLTVT.

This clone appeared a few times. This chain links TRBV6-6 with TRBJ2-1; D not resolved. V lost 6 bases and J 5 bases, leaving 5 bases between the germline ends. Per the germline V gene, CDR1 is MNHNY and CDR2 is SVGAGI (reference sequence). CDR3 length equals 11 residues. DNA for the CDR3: TGTGCCAGCAGCCCTAACAATGAGCAGTTCTTC. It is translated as CASSPNNEQFF.

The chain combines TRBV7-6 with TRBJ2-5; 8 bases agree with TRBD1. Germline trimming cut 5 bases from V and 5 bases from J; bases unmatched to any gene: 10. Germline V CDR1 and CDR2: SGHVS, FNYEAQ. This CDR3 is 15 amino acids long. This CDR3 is CASSPTGAKLETQYF. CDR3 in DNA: TGTGCCAGCAGCCCGACAGGGGCTAAGTTGGAGACCCAGTACTTC.

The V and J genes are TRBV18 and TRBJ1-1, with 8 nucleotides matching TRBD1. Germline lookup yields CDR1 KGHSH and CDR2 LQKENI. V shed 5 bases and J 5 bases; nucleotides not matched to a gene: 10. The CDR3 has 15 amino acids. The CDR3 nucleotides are TGTGCCAGCTCAACCAGGACAGGGCCGGGGACTGAAGCTTTCTTT. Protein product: CASSTRTGPGTEAFF.